The 21 T cell receptor beta chains below come from one sample, sequenced in a study of T cell responses to AZD1222 COVID-19 vaccine. Some clones are missing from TCRdb's copy, which holds only in-frame ones; the method was immunoSEQ multiplex PCR. The sample shows 150,000 to 200,000 clones, just over 85% of them seen only once. This specimen consisted of peripheral blood, obtained on day 0 of AZD1222 vaccination. These TCRs come from an adult in good health.

The chain recombines TRBV6-5 with TRBJ2-7; TRBD2 agrees at 9 bases. J was trimmed by 0 bases and V by 6 bases; bases with no gene match: 6. This CDR3 contains 15 residues. The germline gives CDR1 MNHEY, CDR2 SVGAGI. In nucleotides, the CDR3 is TGTGCCAGCAGCCATAGCGGGGGTAGCTCCTACGAGCAGTACTTC. It codes for CASSHSGGSSYEQYF.

J is TRBJ2-5 and V is TRBV21-1; the DNA was not compared with TRBD1, the D call given in the table. TRBV21-1 is reported as a pseudogene. The CDR3 runs 16 residues. The DNA for the CDR3 is TGTGCCAGCAGCATACGACACATTATTTTTTGGTTGACCCAGTACTTC. This gives the protein CASSIRHIIFWLTQYF.

The chain employs TRBV4-1 and TRBJ2-7, with 11 bases that match TRBD2. With V trimmed by 1 base and J by 7 bases, 3 bases remained unmatched. CDR3 length: 14 residues. Per germline, CDR1 MGHRA and CDR2 YSYEKL. CDR3: CASSQAGLAVEQYF. DNA for the CDR3: TGCGCCAGCAGCCAAGCGGGACTAGCGGTTGAGCAGTACTTC.

The chain is built from TRBV3-1 (or the pseudogene TRBV3-2) and TRBJ2-5; 8 nucleotides align to TRBD1. CDR1 LGHDT and CDR2 YNNKEL come from the germline V gene (reference sequence). CDR3 length: 14 residues. V trimming: 4 bases; J trimming: 5 bases; junction bases outside the gene matches: 6. CDR3 residues: CASSPDRGGETQYF. CDR3 in DNA: TGTGCCAGCAGCCCTGACAGGGGTGGGGAGACCCAGTACTTC.

The chain couples TRBV2 to TRBJ1-2, with TRBD1 as a possible D gene (5 bases). There are 15 residues in the CDR3. Germline loops: CDR1 SNHLY, CDR2 FYNNEI. The V and J ends lost 4 bases and 1 base respectively, with 13 bases between them. CDR3 amino acids: CASSAGRGRNYGYTF. DNA for the CDR3: TGTGCCAGCAGTGCTGGGAGGGGACGTAACTATGGCTACACCTTC.

The CDR3 reads CASSYGGTGGIEQYF. For the CDR3, the DNA is TGTGCCAGCAGTTACGGGGGGACAGGGGGTATCGAGCAGTACTTC. The chain carries TRBV6-5 and TRBJ2-7, with 11 bases that match TRBD1. Germline V lookup: CDR1 MNHEY, CDR2 SVGAGI. The V segment lost 2 bases and the J segment 6 bases; nucleotides outside the gene matches: 6. This CDR3 contains 15 residues.

CDR3: CASSRELNGNEQFF. In DNA, the CDR3 is TGTGCCAGCAGTAGAGAACTGAACGGCAATGAGCAGTTCTTC. This chain joins TRBV2 and TRBJ2-1; D is ambiguous. The CDR3 extends over 14 amino acids. The V gene's germline CDR1 is SNHLY and CDR2 FYNNEI. V lost 5 bases and J 6 bases, leaving 14 bases between the germline ends.

V gene TRBV5-4 combines with J gene TRBJ1-2; 8 bases map to TRBD1. CDR3 length equals 15 residues. The V segment lost 0 bases and the J segment 3 bases; nucleotides outside the gene matches: 4. The V gene's germline CDR1 is SGHNT and CDR2 YYREEE (reference sequence). CDR3 sequence reads: CASSLEVGQDYGYTF. The DNA for the CDR3 is TGTGCCAGCAGCTTGGAGGTGGGACAGGACTATGGCTACACCTTC. The full variable domain, its missing parts supplied by reference TRBV5-4 and TRBJ1-2, is ETGVTQSPTHLIKTRGQQVTLRCSSQSGHNTVSWYQQALGQGPQFIFQYYREEENGRGNFPPRFSGLQFPNYSSELNVNALELDDSALYLCASSLEVGQDYGYTFGSGTRLTVV.

J is TRBJ2-7 and V is TRBV7-2, with D maybe TRBD2 (6 bases). In germline, CDR1 is SGHTA, CDR2 FQGNSA. The V end lost 5 bases, the J end lost 2 bases, and 13 bases lay between the germline ends. The CDR3 is made up of 14 amino acids. The CDR3 sequence: CASSRRGLAYEQYF. The CDR3 nucleotides are TGTGCCAGCAGCCGCCGGGGACTGGCCTACGAGCAGTACTTC.

The gene calls are TRBV7-9 and TRBJ2-2, with D possibly matching TRBD2 (5 bases). The CDR3 runs 16 residues. V shed 5 bases and J shed 4 bases, with 17 bases lying between them. CDR1 and CDR2 (germline): SEHNR, FQNEAQ (reference sequence). CDR3 region: CASSRNPRGGTGELFF. For the CDR3, the DNA is TGTGCCAGCAGCCGTAATCCACGGGGTGGCACCGGGGAGCTGTTTTTT.

J is TRBJ2-1 and V is TRBV10-3, with unresolved D. V was pared by 0 bases and J by 4 bases, with 7 bases between. The CDR3 spans 14 residues. CDR1 ENHRY and CDR2 SYGVKD come from the germline V gene. The CDR3 sequence: CAISESGDYNEQFF. The CDR3 DNA reads TGTGCCATCAGTGAGTCTGGGGATTACAATGAGCAGTTCTTC.

The genes are TRBV28 and TRBJ1-1; D is ambiguous. The germline V and J ends were trimmed by 3 bases and 2 bases, with 10 bases remaining between them. CDR1 is MDHEN and CDR2 is SYDVKM in the germline V gene. The CDR3 loop spans 14 amino acids. The CDR3 loop is CASSFPRDNTEAFF. The CDR3 nucleotides read TGTGCCAGCAGTTTCCCCAGAGACAACACTGAAGCTTTCTTT.

The CDR3 loop reads CASSLYRDVYEQYF. The CDR3 DNA reads TGTGCCAGCAGTTTATACCGGGACGTCTACGAGCAGTACTTC. V usage is TRBV28 and J usage is TRBJ2-7, with D perhaps matching TRBD1 or TRBD2 (5 bases each). The CDR3 sequence is 14 residues long. Germline V gene data show CDR1 as MDHEN and CDR2 as SYDVKM. V lost 1 base and J 3 bases, leaving 10 bases between the germline ends.

The chain joins TRBV5-5 to TRBJ1-6; D call uncertain. V was clipped by 1 base and J by 5 bases, with 7 bases between them. This CDR3 is built from 14 residues. Germline loops: CDR1 SGHKS, CDR2 YYEKEE (reference sequence). The chain's CDR3 is CASSLTVNNSPLHF. The DNA of the CDR3 is TGTGCCAGCAGCTTGACAGTAAATAATTCACCCCTCCACTTT.

V usage is TRBV3-1 (or the pseudogene TRBV3-2) and J usage is TRBJ1-5; 9 nucleotides line up with TRBD1. V was clipped by 0 bases and J by 4 bases; unmatched bases: 4. The length of the CDR3 is 16 residues. Per germline, CDR1 LGHDT and CDR2 YNNKEL (reference sequence). CDR3 nucleotide sequence: TGTGCCAGCAGCCAAGAAGGGACAGGGATGAATCAGCCCCAGCATTTT. Its protein is CASSQEGTGMNQPQHF.

This clone was seen only once. The V call is TRBV12-3 or TRBV12-4, the J call TRBJ1-1; 8 bases line up with TRBD1. The V segment lost 4 bases and the J segment 4 bases; nucleotides outside the gene matches: 2. This CDR3 contains 13 residues. Here the CDR3 reads CASSSDRGTEAFF. As DNA, the CDR3 is TGTGCCAGCAGTTCTGACAGGGGCACTGAAGCTTTCTTT.

This clone was observed a single time. V is TRBV7-8 and J is TRBJ2-5, with D perhaps matching TRBD1 or TRBD2 (5 bases each). The CDR3 consists of 14 residues. Germline CDR1 reads SGHVS; CDR2 reads FQNEAQ. V lost 1 base and J lost 5, with 11 bases in between. CDR3 sequence (DNA): TGTGCCAGCAGCTTAGATTGGGGCGGGGAGACCCAGTACTTC. Translating gives CASSLDWGGETQYF.

The V gene is TRBV12-3 or TRBV12-4, the J gene TRBJ1-1; D not certain. Trimming took off 5 bases at V and 6 bases at J, with 10 bases between the two ends. This CDR3 is 12 amino acids long. The CDR3 sequence: CASSPTEAEAFF. Here the CDR3 DNA reads TGTGCCAGCAGTCCCACGGAGGCTGAAGCTTTCTTT.

This chain links TRBV12-5 with TRBJ1-1; no clear D. Germline-derived CDR1 and CDR2 are LGHNT and FRNRAP. Trimming left V 7 bases short and J 2 bases short, with 8 bases between. The CDR3 spans 12 residues. CDR3 coding DNA: TGTGCTAGTGCTCCGGACAACACTGAAGCTTTCTTT. Protein product: CASAPDNTEAFF.

The chain combines TRBV7-2 with TRBJ2-5, with 7 bases identical to TRBD2. V was pared by 4 bases and J by 7 bases, with 12 bases of the junction left unmatched. CDR3 length equals 15 residues. Germline V gene data show CDR1 as SGHTA and CDR2 as FQGNSA. The CDR3 loop is CASSYSGTTGTTQYF. The DNA for the CDR3 is TGTGCCAGCAGCTACTCCGGGACTACCGGGACGACCCAGTACTTC.

The chain combines TRBV19 with TRBJ1-4; 8 nucleotides align to TRBD1. The J segment lost 0 bases and the V segment lost 5 bases, leaving 2 bases of the junction unmatched. From germline, CDR1 is LNHDA and CDR2 SQIVND (reference sequence). CDR3 length: 15 amino acids. The CDR3 DNA reads as TGTGCCAGTAGTGGACAGGGTGCAACTAATGAAAAACTGTTTTTT. This encodes CASSGQGATNEKLFF.